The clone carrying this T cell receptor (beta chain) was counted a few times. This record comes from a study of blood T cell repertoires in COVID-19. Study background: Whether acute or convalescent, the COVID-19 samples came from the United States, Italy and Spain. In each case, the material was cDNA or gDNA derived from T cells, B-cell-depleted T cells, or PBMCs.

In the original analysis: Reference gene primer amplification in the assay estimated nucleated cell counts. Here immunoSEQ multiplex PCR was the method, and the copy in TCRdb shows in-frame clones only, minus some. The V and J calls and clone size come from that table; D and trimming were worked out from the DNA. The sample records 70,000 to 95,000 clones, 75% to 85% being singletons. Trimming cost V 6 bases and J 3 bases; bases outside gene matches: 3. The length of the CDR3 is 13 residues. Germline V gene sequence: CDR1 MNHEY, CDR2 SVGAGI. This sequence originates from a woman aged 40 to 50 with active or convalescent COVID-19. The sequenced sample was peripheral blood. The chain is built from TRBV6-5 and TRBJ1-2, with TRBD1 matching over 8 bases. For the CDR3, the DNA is TGTGCCAGCAGCCCACAGGGGGACTATGGCTACACCTTC. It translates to CASSPQGDYGYTF.